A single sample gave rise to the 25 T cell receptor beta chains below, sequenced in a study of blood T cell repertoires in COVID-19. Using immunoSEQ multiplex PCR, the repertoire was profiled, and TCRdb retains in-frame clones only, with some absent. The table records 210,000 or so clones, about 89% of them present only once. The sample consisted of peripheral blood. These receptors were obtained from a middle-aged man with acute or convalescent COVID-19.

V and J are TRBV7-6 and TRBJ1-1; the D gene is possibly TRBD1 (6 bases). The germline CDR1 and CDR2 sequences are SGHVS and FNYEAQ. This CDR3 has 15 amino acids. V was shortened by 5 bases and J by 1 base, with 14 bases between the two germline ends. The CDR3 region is CASSGTSGRNTEAFF. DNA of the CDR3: TGTGCCAGCAGCGGGACAAGCGGCCGGAACACTGAAGCTTTCTTT.

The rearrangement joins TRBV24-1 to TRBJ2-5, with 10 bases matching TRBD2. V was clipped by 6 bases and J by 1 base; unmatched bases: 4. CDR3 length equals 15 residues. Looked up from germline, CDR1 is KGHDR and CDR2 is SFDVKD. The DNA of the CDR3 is TGTGCCACCAGTCAGCCTAGCGGGGGCCAAGAGACCCAGTACTTC. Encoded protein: CATSQPSGGQETQYF.

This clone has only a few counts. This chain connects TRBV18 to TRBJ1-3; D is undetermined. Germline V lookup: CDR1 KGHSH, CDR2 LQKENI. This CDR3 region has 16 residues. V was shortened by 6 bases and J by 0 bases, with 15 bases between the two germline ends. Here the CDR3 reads CASSLNDATSGNTIYF. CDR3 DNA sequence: TGTGCCAGCTCCCTAAATGATGCAACCTCTGGAAACACCATATATTTT.

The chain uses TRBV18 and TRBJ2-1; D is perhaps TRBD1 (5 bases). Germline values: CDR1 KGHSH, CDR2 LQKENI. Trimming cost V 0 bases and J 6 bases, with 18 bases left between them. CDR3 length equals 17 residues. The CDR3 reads CASSPPGRNSRGNEQFF. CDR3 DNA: TGTGCCAGCTCACCACCGGGTCGGAATAGTAGGGGCAATGAGCAGTTCTTC.

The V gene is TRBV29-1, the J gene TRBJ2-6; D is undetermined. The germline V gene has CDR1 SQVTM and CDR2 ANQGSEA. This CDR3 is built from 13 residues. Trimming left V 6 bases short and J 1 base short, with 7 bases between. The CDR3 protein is CSVSSSGANVLTF. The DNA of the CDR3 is TGCAGCGTATCTAGTTCTGGGGCCAACGTCCTGACTTTC.

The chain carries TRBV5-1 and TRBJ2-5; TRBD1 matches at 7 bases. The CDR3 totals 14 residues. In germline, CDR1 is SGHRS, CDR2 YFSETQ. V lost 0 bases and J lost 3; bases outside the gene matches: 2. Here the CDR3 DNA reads TGCGCCAGCAGCTTGGCGGGACAGAAAGAGACCCAGTACTTC. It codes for CASSLAGQKETQYF.

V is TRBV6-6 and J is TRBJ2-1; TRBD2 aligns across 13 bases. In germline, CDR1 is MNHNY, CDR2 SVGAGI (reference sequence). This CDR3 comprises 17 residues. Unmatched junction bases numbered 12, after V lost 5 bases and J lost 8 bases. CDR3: CASSHLVVGTSGDEQFF. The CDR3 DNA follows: TGTGCCAGCAGTCACCTTGTAGTCGGGACTAGCGGGGATGAGCAGTTCTTC.

Here the CDR3 reads CASSPRGQGTYGYTF. The CDR3 region has the DNA TGTGCCAGCAGTCCCAGAGGACAGGGGACCTATGGCTACACCTTC. The chain links TRBV28 to TRBJ1-2, with TRBD1 matching 9 bases. The CDR3 consists of 15 residues. With 5 bases clipped from V and 4 bases from J, the junction kept 8 bases outside the gene matches. CDR1 is MDHEN, CDR2 SYDVKM, per germline.

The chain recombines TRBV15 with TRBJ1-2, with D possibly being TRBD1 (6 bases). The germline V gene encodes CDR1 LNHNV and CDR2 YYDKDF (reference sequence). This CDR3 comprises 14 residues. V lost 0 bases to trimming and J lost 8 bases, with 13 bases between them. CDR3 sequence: CATSREGGAAGYTF. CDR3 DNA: TGTGCCACCAGCAGAGAAGGGGGGGCAGCCGGCTACACCTTC. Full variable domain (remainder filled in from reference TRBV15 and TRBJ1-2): DAMVIQNPRYQVTQFGKPVTLSCSQTLNHNVMYWYQQKSSQAPKLLFHYYDKDFNNEADTPDNFQSRRPNTSFCFLDIRSPGLGDTAMYLCATSREGGAAGYTFGSGTRLTVV.

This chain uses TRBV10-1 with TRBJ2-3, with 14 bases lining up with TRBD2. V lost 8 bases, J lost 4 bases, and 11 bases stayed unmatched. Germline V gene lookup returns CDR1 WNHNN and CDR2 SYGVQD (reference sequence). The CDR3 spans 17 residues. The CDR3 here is CASGLGLAGGDADTQYF. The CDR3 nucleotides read TGCGCCAGCGGCTTAGGACTAGCGGGGGGCGACGCAGATACGCAGTATTTT.

CDR3 loop: CASSQTGAGGLGTQYF. The DNA of the CDR3 is TGTGCCAGCAGCCAGACGGGAGCGGGGGGCCTCGGGACGCAGTATTTT. The chain carries TRBV11-2 and TRBJ2-3, with 9 positions matching TRBD2. In germline, CDR1 is SGHAT, CDR2 FQNNGV. The CDR3 loop spans 16 amino acids. Trimming removed 5 bases from V and 9 bases from J; junction bases left unmatched: 15.

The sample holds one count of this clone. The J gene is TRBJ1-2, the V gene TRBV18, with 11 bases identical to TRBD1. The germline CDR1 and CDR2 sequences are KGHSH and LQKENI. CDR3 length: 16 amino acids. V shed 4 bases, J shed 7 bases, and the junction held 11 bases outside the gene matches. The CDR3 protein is CASSLYQDRGQSGYTF. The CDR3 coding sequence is TGTGCCAGCTCACTTTACCAGGACAGGGGGCAGAGTGGCTACACCTTC. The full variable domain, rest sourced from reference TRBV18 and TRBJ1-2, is NAGVMQNPRHLVRRRGQEARLRCSPMKGHSHVYWYRQLPEEGLKFMVYLQKENIIDESGMPKERFSAEFPKEGPSILRIQQVVRGDSAAYFCASSLYQDRGQSGYTFGSGTRLTVV.

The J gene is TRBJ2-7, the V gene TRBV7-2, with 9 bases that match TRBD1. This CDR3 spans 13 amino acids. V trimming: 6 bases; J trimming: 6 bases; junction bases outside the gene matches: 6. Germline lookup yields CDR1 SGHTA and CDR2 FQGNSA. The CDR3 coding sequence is TGTGCCAGCAGAAGGGGACAGGGCCTCGAGCAGTACTTC. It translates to CASRRGQGLEQYF.

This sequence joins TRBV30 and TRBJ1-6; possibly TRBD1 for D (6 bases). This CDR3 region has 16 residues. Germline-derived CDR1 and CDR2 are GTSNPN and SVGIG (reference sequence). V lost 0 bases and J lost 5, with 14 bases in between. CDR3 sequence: CAWSVQGVLDNSPLHF. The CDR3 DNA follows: TGTGCCTGGAGTGTACAGGGCGTTCTCGATAATTCACCCCTCCACTTT.

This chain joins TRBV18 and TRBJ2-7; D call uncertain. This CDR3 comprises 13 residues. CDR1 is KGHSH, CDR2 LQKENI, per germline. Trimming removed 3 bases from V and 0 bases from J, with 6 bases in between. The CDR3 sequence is CASSPLNSYEQYF. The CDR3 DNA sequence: TGTGCCAGCTCACCTCTTAACTCCTACGAGCAGTACTTC.

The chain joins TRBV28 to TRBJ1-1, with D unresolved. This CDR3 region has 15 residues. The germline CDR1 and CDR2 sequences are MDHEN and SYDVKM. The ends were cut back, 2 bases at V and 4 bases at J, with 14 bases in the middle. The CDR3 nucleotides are TGTGCCAGCAGTTTAAACCGAGGATGGTTCACTGAAGCTTTCTTT. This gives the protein CASSLNRGWFTEAFF.

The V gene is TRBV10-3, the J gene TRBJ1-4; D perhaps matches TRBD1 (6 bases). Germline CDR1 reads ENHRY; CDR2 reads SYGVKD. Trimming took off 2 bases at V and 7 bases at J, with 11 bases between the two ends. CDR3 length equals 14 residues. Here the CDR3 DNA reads TGTGCCATCAGTGAGAGGGGGAAGGTTGAAAAACTGTTTTTT. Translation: CAISERGKVEKLFF.

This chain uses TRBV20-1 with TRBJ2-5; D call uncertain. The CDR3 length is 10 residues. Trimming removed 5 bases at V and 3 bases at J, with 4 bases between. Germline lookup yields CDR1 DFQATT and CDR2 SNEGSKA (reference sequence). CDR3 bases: TGCAGTGCTGCAGAAGAGACCCAGTACTTC. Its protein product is CSAAEETQYF.

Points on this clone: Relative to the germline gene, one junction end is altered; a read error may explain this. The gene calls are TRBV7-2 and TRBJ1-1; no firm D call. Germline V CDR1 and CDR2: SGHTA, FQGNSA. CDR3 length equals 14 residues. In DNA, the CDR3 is TGTGCCAGCAGCTTATTTGGCAGGAACAATGAAGCTTTCTTT. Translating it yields CASSLFGRNNEAFF.

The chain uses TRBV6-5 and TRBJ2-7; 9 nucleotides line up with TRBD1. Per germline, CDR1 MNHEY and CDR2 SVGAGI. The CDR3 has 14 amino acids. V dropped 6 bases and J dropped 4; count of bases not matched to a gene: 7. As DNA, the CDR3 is TGTGCCAGCAGCCCCGGGACAGGGCCTTACGAGCAGTACTTC. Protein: CASSPGTGPYEQYF.

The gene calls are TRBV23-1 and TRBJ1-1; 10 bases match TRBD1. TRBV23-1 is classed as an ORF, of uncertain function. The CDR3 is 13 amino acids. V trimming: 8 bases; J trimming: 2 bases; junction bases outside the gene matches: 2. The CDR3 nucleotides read TGCGCCAGCCCGACAGGGGGCAACACTGAAGCTTTCTTT. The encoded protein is CASPTGGNTEAFF.

CDR3 sequence: CASRSLDSRTDTQYF. The CDR3 DNA reads as TGTGCCAGCAGGAGTTTGGACTCCCGCACAGATACGCAGTATTTT. The rearrangement joins TRBV2 to TRBJ2-3; tentatively, D is TRBD2 (5 bases). V lost 6 bases, J lost 1 base, and 14 bases lay in between. CDR3 length: 15 amino acids. Germline CDR1 SNHLY, CDR2 FYNNEI.

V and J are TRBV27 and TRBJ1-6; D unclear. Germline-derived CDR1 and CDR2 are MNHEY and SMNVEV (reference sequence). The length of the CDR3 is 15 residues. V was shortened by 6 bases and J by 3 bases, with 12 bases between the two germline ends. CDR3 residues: CASSYGVVYNSPLHF. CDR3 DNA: TGTGCCAGCAGCTACGGGGTAGTCTATAATTCACCCCTCCACTTT.

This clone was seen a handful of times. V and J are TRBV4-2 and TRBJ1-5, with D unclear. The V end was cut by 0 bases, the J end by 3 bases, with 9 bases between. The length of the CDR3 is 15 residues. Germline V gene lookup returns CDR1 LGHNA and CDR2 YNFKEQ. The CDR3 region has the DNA TGTGCCAGCAGCCAAGAGGGCGGGGACAATCAGCCCCAGCATTTT. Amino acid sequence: CASSQEGGDNQPQHF.

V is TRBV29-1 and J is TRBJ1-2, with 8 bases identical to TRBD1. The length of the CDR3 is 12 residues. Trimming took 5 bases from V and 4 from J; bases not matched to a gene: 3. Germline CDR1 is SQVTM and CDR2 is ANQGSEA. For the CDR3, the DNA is TGCAGCGTTTCCGGGACAGGCTATGGCTACACCTTC. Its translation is CSVSGTGYGYTF.